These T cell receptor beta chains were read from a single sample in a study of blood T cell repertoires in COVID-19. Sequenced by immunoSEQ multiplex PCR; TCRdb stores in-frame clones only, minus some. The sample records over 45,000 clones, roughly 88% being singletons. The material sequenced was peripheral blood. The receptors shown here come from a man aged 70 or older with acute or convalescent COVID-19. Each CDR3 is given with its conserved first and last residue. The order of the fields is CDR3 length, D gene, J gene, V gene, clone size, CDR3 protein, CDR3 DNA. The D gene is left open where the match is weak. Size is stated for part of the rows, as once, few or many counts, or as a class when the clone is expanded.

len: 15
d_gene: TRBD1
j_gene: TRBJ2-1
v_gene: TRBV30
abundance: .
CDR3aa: CALSPGTGFYNEQFF
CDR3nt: TGTGCCTTATCCCCCGGGACAGGGTTCTACAATGAGCAGTTCTTC

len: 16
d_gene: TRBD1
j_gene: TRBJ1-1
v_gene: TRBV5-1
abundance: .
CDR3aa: CASRSHGTGVNTEAFF
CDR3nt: TGCGCCAGCAGATCTCACGGGACAGGGGTAAACACTGAAGCTTTCTTT

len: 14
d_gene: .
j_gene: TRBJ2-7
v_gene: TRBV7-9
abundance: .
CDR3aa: CASSSLSLSYEQYF
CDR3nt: TGTGCCAGCAGCTCCCTGAGTTTATCCTACGAGCAGTACTTC

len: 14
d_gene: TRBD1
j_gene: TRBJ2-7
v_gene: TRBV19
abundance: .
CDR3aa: CASSSLQGAYEQYF
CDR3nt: TGTGCCAGTAGTAGTCTACAGGGGGCCTACGAGCAGTACTTC

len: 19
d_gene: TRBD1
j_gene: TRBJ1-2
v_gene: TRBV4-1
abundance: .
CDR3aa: CASSQRQTGQGIAGYGYTF
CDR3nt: TGCGCCAGCAGCCAACGGCAAACTGGACAGGGGATTGCAGGATATGGCTACACCTTC

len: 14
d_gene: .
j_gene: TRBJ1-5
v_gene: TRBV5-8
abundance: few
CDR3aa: CASSPTVSNQPQHF
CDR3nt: TGTGCCAGCAGCCCGACAGTAAGCAATCAGCCCCAGCATTTT

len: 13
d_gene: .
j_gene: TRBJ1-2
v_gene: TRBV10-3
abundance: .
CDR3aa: CAISEAGDYGYTF
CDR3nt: TGTGCCATCAGTGAAGCAGGGGACTATGGCTACACCTTC

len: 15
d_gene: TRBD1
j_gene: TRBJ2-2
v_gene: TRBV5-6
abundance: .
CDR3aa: CASSPSGRGRGELFF
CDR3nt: TGTGCCAGCAGTCCGAGCGGAAGGGGGCGCGGGGAGCTGTTTTTT

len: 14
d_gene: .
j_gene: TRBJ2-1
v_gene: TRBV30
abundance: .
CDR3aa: CAWSATRQYNEQFF
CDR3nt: TGTGCCTGGAGTGCAACACGACAGTACAATGAGCAGTTCTTC

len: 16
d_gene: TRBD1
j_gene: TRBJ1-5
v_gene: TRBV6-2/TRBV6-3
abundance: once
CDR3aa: CASSQSSSGGDQPQHF
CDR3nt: TGTGCCAGCAGCCAATCTTCTTCAGGGGGAGATCAGCCCCAGCATTTT

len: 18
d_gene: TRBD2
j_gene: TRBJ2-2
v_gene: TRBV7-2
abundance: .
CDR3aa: CASSLALAGGPNTGELFF
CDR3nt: TGTGCCAGCAGCTTAGCTCTAGCGGGGGGGCCGAACACCGGGGAGCTGTTTTTT

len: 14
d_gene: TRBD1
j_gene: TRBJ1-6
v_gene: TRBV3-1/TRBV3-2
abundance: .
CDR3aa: CASSRTGATSPLHF
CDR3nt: TGTGCCAGCAGCCGCACAGGGGCAACCTCACCCCTCCACTTT

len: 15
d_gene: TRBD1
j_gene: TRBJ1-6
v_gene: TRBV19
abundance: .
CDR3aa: CASRQGRSWNSPLHF
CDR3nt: TGTGCCAGTAGACAGGGGAGGTCATGGAATTCACCCCTCCACTTT

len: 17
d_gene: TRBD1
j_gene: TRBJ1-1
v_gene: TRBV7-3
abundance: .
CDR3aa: CASSRSSQQGSGTEAFF
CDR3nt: TGTGCCAGCAGCCGTTCCTCGCAACAGGGGTCCGGCACTGAAGCTTTCTTT

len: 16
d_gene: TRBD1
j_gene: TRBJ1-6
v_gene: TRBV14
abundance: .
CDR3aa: CASSQRAGTGGSPLHF
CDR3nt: TGTGCCAGCAGCCAAAGGGCAGGGACAGGGGGTTCACCCCTCCACTTT

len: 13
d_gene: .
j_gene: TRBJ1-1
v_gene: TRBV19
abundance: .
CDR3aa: CASSSVQNTEAFF
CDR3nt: TGTGCCAGTAGTTCAGTCCAGAACACTGAAGCTTTCTTT

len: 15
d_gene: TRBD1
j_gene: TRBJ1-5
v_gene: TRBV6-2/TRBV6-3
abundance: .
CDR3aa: CASSYEGAPDQPQHF
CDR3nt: TGTGCCAGCAGTTACGAGGGGGCTCCTGATCAGCCCCAGCATTTT

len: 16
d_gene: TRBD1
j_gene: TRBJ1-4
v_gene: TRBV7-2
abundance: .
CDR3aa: CASSTRGTGPNEKLFF
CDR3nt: TGTGCCAGCAGCACCAGGGGGACAGGCCCGAATGAAAAACTGTTTTTT

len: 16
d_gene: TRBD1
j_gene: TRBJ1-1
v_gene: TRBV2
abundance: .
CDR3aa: CASSEGTGGRDTEAFF
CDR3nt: TGTGCCAGCAGTGAAGGGACAGGGGGCCGGGACACTGAAGCTTTCTTT

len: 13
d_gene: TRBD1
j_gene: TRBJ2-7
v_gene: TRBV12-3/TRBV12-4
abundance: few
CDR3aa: CASSVDRANEQYF
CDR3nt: TGTGCCAGCAGTGTGGACAGGGCCAACGAGCAGTACTTC

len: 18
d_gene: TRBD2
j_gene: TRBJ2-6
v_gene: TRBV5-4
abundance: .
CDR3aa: CASPKGLAATSGANVLTF
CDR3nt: TGTGCCAGCCCCAAGGGACTAGCGGCAACCTCTGGGGCCAACGTCCTGACTTTC

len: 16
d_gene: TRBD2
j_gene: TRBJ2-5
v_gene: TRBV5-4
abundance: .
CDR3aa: CASNVGTSSSGETQYF
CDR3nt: TGTGCCAGCAATGTGGGGACTAGCAGTTCAGGAGAGACCCAGTACTTC

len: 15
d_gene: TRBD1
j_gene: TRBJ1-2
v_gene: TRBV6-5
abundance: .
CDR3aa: CASSSRDRGRSGYTF
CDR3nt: TGTGCCAGCAGTTCCCGGGACAGGGGGCGAAGTGGCTACACCTTC

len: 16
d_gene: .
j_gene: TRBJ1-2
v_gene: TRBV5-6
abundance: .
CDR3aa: CASSPVGGGRFNGYTF
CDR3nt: TGTGCCAGCAGCCCCGTCGGGGGGGGCAGGTTCAATGGCTACACCTTC

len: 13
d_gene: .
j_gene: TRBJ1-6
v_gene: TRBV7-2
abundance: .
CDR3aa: CASSQNVDSPLHF
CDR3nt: TGTGCCAGCAGCCAAAACGTAGATTCACCCCTCCACTTT

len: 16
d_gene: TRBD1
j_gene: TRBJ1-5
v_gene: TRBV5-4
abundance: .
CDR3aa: CASSFGGDRRNQPQHF
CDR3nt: TGTGCCAGCAGCTTTGGAGGGGACAGACGCAATCAGCCCCAGCATTTT

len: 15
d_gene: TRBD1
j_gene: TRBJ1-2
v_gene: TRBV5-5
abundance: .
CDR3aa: CASSLVGQGAYGYTF
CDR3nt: TGTGCCAGCAGCTTGGTGGGACAGGGGGCGTATGGCTACACCTTC